What follows are 11 T cell receptor beta chains derived from one specimen sequenced in a study of blood T cells in healthy people across ages. Primers used in a second PCR of roughly 6 to 12 cycles were a sample-barcoded 5' primer and a J-beta primer mix. Each CDR3 protein gets one entry after TCRdb re-called the 5' RACE reads with MiXCR. Among hundreds of thousands of distinct CDR3 sequences listed, around 43% were seen once. Sequencing was done on a sample of blood. These receptors all stem from a man between 60 and 75 years old in good health.

This chain links TRBV14 with TRBJ2-5; TRBD1 is a possible D gene (6 bases). Trimming left V 4 bases short and J 3 bases short, with 12 bases between. This CDR3 is 14 amino acids long. Per the germline V gene, CDR1 is SGHDN and CDR2 is FVKESK. CDR3 in DNA: TGTGCCAGCAGCCTTTGGACAGAGAAAGAGACCCAGTACTTC. As protein: CASSLWTEKETQYF.

As for this clonotype: A read error may explain this, as a much larger clone is one base away. The V call is TRBV29-1, the J call TRBJ2-4; D call uncertain. Germline V lookup: CDR1 SQVTM, CDR2 ANQGSEA. The CDR3 has 14 amino acids. The V end lost 4 bases, the J end lost 0 bases, and 10 bases lay between the germline ends. The CDR3 here is CSVGDGIAKNIQYF. The CDR3 nucleotides read TGCAGCGTTGGCGACGGCATAGCCAAAAACATTCAGTACTTC.

This clonotype was detected a few times. The V gene is TRBV5-1, the J gene TRBJ2-2; D remains ambiguous. Germline V gives CDR1 SGHRS, CDR2 YFSETQ. Deletions cut 2 bases from V and 6 bases from J, with 5 bases between. This CDR3 region has 12 residues. The CDR3 is CASSFPSGELFF. The CDR3 DNA reads TGCGCCAGCAGCTTTCCCTCCGGGGAGCTGTTTTTT.

This clonotype occurred a few times. The chain uses TRBV29-1 and TRBJ1-1, with D uncertain. The CDR3 runs to 10 residues. Trimming removed 7 bases from V and 2 bases from J, with 5 bases in between. CDR1 is SQVTM, CDR2 ANQGSEA, per germline. The CDR3 bases are TGCAGCGGAATTAACACTGAAGCTTTCTTT. Translation gives CSGINTEAFF.

This clonotype appeared a few times. This rearrangement joins TRBV30 to TRBJ2-1; D is undetermined. The V end was cut by 4 bases, the J end by 4 bases, with 14 bases between. This CDR3 contains 14 residues. Germline CDR1 GTSNPN, CDR2 SVGIG (reference sequence). The CDR3 coding sequence is TGTGCCTGGAAGGTGAACTACCGTTACAATGAGCAGTTCTTC. It encodes CAWKVNYRYNEQFF. The full variable domain, with the rest looked up from reference TRBV30 and TRBJ2-1, is SQTIHQWPATLVQPVGSPLSLECTVEGTSNPNLYWYRQAAGRGLQLLFYSVGIGQISSEVPQNLSASRPQDRQFILSSKKLLLSDSGFYLCAWKVNYRYNEQFFGPGTRLTVL.

The CDR3 sequence: CASRQQGEGGYTF. The CDR3 DNA reads TGTGCCAGCAGACAACAGGGGGAAGGTGGCTACACCTTC. This chain links TRBV2 with TRBJ1-2; 8 nucleotides agree with TRBD1. The length of the CDR3 is 13 residues. Germline CDR1 and CDR2: SNHLY and FYNNEI. J was trimmed by 7 bases and V by 6 bases; bases with no gene match: 7. Full variable domain (rest looked up from reference TRBV2 and TRBJ1-2): EPEVTQTPSHQVTQMGQEVILRCVPISNHLYFYWYRQILGQKVEFLVSFYNNEISEKSEIFDDQFSVERPDGSNFTLKIRSTKLEDSAMYFCASRQQGEGGYTFGSGTRLTVV.

About this clonotype: A junction boundary mismatches the germline segment, possibly from a read error. The J gene is TRBJ2-4, the V gene TRBV4-3; 16 bases agree with TRBD2. Judging by the DNA end, TRBJ2-7 fits better; the J call may be wrong. Germline assignment: CDR1 LGHNA and CDR2 YSLEER. The CDR3 loop spans 16 amino acids. The CDR3: CASSQGTSGGAYEQYF. In nucleotides, the CDR3 is TGCGCTAGCAGCCAGGGGACTAGCGGGGGGGCCTACGAGCAGTACTTC.

The chain is built from TRBV20-1 and TRBJ2-7, with D perhaps TRBD1 or TRBD2 (7 bases each). Trimming pared 6 bases from V and 5 bases from J, leaving 17 bases between. The CDR3 length is 13 residues. Per the germline V gene, CDR1 is DFQATT and CDR2 is SNEGSKA (reference sequence). In nucleotides, the CDR3 is TGCAGTGCCAGGGGGGGGGTGGAGAACGAGCAGTACTTC. This gives the protein CSARGGVENEQYF.

This chain links TRBV4-3 with TRBJ2-1; TRBD2 matches 8 bases. This CDR3 spans 13 amino acids. Germline V gene data show CDR1 as LGHNA and CDR2 as YSLEER. V gave up 3 bases and J gave up 10 bases; unmatched junction bases: 5. The CDR3 nucleotides are TGCGCCAGCAGCCACGGGGGGGCCGACGAGCAGTTCTTC. It translates to CASSHGGADEQFF.

This rearrangement joins TRBV12-3 or TRBV12-4 to TRBJ1-1, with D possibly being TRBD1 (5 bases). The CDR3 length is 17 residues. Trimming shortened V by 6 bases and J by 0 bases, and 20 bases separated the two germline ends. The CDR3 is CASSQAGWDLLNTEAFF. For the CDR3, the DNA is TGTGCCAGCAGCCAAGCCGGTTGGGACTTACTGAACACTGAAGCTTTCTTT.

The rearrangement uses TRBV14 and TRBJ2-5, with D tentatively TRBD2 (5 bases). The germline CDR1 and CDR2 sequences are SGHDN and FVKESK. Trimming took 0 bases from V and 6 from J, leaving 17 bases between them. This CDR3 is 16 amino acids long. The CDR3 DNA reads as TGTGCCAGCAGCCAAGACGGAGGACTGTTGACGCAGACCCAGTACTTC. Its translation is CASSQDGGLLTQTQYF.